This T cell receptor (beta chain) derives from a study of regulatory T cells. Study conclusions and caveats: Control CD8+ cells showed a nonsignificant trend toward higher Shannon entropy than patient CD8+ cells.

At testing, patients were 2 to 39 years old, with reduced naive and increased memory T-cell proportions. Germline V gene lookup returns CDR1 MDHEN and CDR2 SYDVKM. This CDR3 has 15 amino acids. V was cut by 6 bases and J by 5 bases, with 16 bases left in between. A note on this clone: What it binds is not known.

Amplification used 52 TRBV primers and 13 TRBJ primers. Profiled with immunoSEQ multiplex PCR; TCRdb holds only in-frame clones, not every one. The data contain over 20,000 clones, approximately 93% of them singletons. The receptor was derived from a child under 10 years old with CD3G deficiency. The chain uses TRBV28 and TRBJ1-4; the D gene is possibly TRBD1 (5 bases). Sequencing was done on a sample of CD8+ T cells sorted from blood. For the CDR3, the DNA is TGTGCCAGCAGGCCTAACAGGTTTGGAAATGAAAAACTGTTTTTT. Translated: CASRPNRFGNEKLFF.